The rows below give T cell receptor beta chains drawn from one sample of a study of cytomegalovirus exposure and HLA in healthy donors. TCRdb's table, derived via immunoSEQ multiplex PCR, lists solely in-frame clones and lacks some. In the table there are about 120,000 clones, approximately 80% of which are singletons. Specimen: PBMCs. The receptors stem from a woman aged 40 to 50 in good health and CMV-seropositive. Each CDR3 is given with its conserved first and last residue. D genes are given only for firm matches. Size is stated for part of the rows, as once, few or many counts, or as a class when the clone is expanded.

d_call clone_size j_call v_call cdr3_aa cdr3_nt
. . TRBJ2-3 TRBV5-1 CASSFPGEDTQYF TGCGCCAGCAGCTTCCCAGGGGAGGATACGCAGTATTTT
. . TRBJ2-7 TRBV5-1 CASSLEGFKYF TGCGCCAGCAGCTTGGAGGGGTTTAAGTACTTC
. once TRBJ1-2 TRBV5-1 CASSPGGTDYGYTF TGCGCCAGCAGCCCCGGAGGTACGGATTATGGCTACACCTTC
TRBD1 . TRBJ1-5 TRBV18 CASSPQGAPSGPQHF TGTGCCAGCTCACCCCAGGGGGCCCCGTCTGGGCCCCAGCATTTT
TRBD1 . TRBJ2-7 TRBV27 CASTPRGTAKRGEQYF TGTGCCAGCACTCCAAGGGGGACAGCGAAAAGGGGCGAGCAGTACTTC
TRBD1 . TRBJ1-6 TRBV7-2 CASSLRPGQGNSPLHF TGTGCCAGCAGCTTACGACCGGGACAGGGCAATTCACCCCTCCACTTT
TRBD1 . TRBJ2-1 TRBV9 CASSVTGTGHNEQFF TGTGCCAGCAGCGTTACCGGGACAGGGCACAATGAGCAGTTCTTC
TRBD1 few TRBJ1-3 TRBV7-8 CASSPRRTGAGNTIYF TGTGCCAGCAGCCCTAGACGGACAGGGGCCGGAAACACCATATATTTT
TRBD2 . TRBJ2-3 TRBV9 CASTGTSSTDTQYF TGTGCCAGCACCGGGACTAGCAGCACAGATACGCAGTATTTT
. . TRBJ2-7 TRBV6-5 CASSYSRRPYEQYF TGTGCCAGCAGTTACTCGCGGAGGCCCTACGAGCAGTACTTC
. . TRBJ2-7 TRBV14 CASSQWYGTRYPYEQYF TGTGCCAGCAGCCAATGGTACGGGACACGCTATCCCTACGAGCAGTACTTC
TRBD1 . TRBJ1-1 TRBV15 CATSGQGALGTEAFF TGTGCCACCAGCGGACAGGGGGCCCTAGGAACTGAAGCTTTCTTT
TRBD2 . TRBJ2-7 TRBV4-1 CASSQERAKGLVFYEQYF TGCGCCAGCAGCCAAGAGAGAGCCAAGGGACTAGTCTTCTACGAGCAGTACTTC
. . TRBJ1-4 TRBV30 CAWSVHSNEKLFF TGTGCCTGGAGTGTACATTCTAATGAAAAACTGTTTTTT
. . TRBJ1-1 TRBV7-9 CASSFRSEKANTEAFF TGTGCCAGCAGCTTTAGGAGCGAAAAGGCGAACACTGAAGCTTTCTTT
. . TRBJ1-1 TRBV10-1 CASSENSIDEAFF TGCGCCAGCAGTGAGAACAGCATTGATGAAGCTTTCTTT
TRBD1 . TRBJ1-1 TRBV7-9 CAGGTTGGVTEAFF TGTGCCGGTGGAACGACAGGGGGCGTTACTGAAGCTTTCTTT
TRBD1 once TRBJ1-2 TRBV5-1 CASSFDRGPSDF TGCGCCAGCAGCTTCGACAGGGGGCCTTCGGATTTC
. . TRBJ2-7 TRBV18 CASSRQGSIGSYEQYF TGTGCCAGCTCACGGCAGGGGTCTATTGGCTCCTACGAGCAGTACTTC
. once TRBJ2-6 TRBV13 CASSLVRSSGANVLTF TGTGCCAGCAGCTTAGTGCGTAGCTCTGGGGCCAACGTCCTGACTTTC
TRBD1 . TRBJ1-5 TRBV6-5 CASRPGTGAYQPQHF TGTGCCAGCAGACCCGGGACAGGGGCCTATCAGCCCCAGCATTTT
. . TRBJ1-1 TRBV21-1 CASSKGGSPPEAFF TGTGCCAGCAGCAAAGGAGGGTCCCCCCCTGAAGCTTTCTTT
TRBD2 . TRBJ2-5 TRBV14 CASSQGTSGRIGTQYF TGTGCCAGCAGCCAAGGGACTAGCGGGCGGATCGGGACCCAGTACTTC
TRBD2 many TRBJ2-7 TRBV7-9 CASSLGASGPTYEQYF TGTGCCAGCAGCTTAGGGGCTAGCGGGCCCACCTACGAGCAGTACTTC
TRBD1 few TRBJ1-2 TRBV6-5 CASSYSGTAYGYTF TGTGCCAGCAGTTACTCCGGGACAGCCTATGGCTACACCTTC
TRBD2 . TRBJ2-3 TRBV5-1 CASSWLAGALTDTQYF TGCGCCAGCAGCTGGCTAGCGGGGGCCCTCACAGATACGCAGTATTTT
TRBD1 once TRBJ1-1 TRBV30 CAWSTGQGDTEAFF TGTGCCTGGAGTACCGGACAGGGGGACACTGAAGCTTTCTTT
. once TRBJ2-3 TRBV28 CASSLSRNTQYF TGTGCCAGCAGTTTGTCTAGGAATACGCAGTATTTT
. . TRBJ2-7 TRBV5-1 CASSLNRDGEQYF TGCGCCAGCAGCTTGAACAGGGACGGCGAGCAGTACTTC
. . TRBJ1-2 TRBV7-6 CASSLVGVFGQHYTF TGTGCCAGCAGCTTAGTCGGGGTGTTTGGACAGCACTACACCTTC
. . TRBJ2-7 TRBV25-1 CASSGEQPYEQYF TGTGCCAGCAGTGGCGAACAGCCATACGAGCAGTACTTC
TRBD1 once TRBJ2-7 TRBV5-6 CASSSSTGSSYEQYF TGTGCCAGCAGCTCCTCGACAGGGAGCTCCTACGAGCAGTACTTC
TRBD1 . TRBJ1-5 TRBV7-8 CASSLRTGGGSSNQPQHF TGTGCCAGCAGCTTGCGGACAGGCGGAGGTAGTAGCAATCAGCCCCAGCATTTT
. . TRBJ2-2 TRBV4-1 CASSLETGDFSGELFF TGCGCCAGCAGCCTTGAAACAGGGGACTTCTCCGGGGAGCTGTTTTTT
. few TRBJ1-2 TRBV10-3 CAISDPRTVNIYTF TGTGCCATCAGTGACCCTCGGACAGTAAATATCTACACCTTC
. . TRBJ1-1 TRBV6-6 CASSYDRNTEAFF TGTGCCAGCAGTTACGACAGGAACACTGAAGCTTTCTTT
. . TRBJ2-7 TRBV2 CASSDLTDEQPQYF TGTGCCAGCAGTGACCTGACCGACGAACAGCCGCAGTACTTC
. . TRBJ1-6 TRBV19 CASNPTGLTSSPLHF TGTGCCAGTAATCCGACAGGTCTGACGAGTTCACCCCTCCACTTT
. . TRBJ1-2 TRBV2 CASRLDGDGSYTF TGTGCCAGCAGACTAGACGGAGATGGGAGCTACACCTTC
TRBD1 . TRBJ1-1 TRBV2 CASRFQGANTEAFF TGTGCCAGCAGGTTTCAGGGGGCGAACACTGAAGCTTTCTTT